These 13 T cell receptor beta chains originate from one sample sequenced in a study of blood T cell repertoires in COVID-19. Sequenced by immunoSEQ multiplex PCR; TCRdb stores in-frame clones only, minus some. The data contain about 140,000 clones, 87% of them seen just once; the ten biggest clones take up about 37%. Sequencing input: peripheral blood. These receptors all stem from a man aged 45 to 65 who had recovered from COVID-19.

The J gene is TRBJ2-7, the V gene TRBV5-6; D possibly corresponds to TRBD1 (5 bases). Germline CDR1 reads SGHDT; CDR2 reads YYEEEE. The CDR3 is 13 residues long. V lost 3 bases, J lost 0 bases, and 7 bases lay in between. CDR3 in amino acids: CASSSDSSYEQYF. DNA for the CDR3: TGTGCCAGCAGCTCCGACAGCTCCTACGAGCAGTACTTC. The variable domain in full, completed from reference TRBV5-6 and TRBJ2-7, reads DAGVTQSPTHLIKTRGQQVTLRCSPKSGHDTVSWYQQALGQGPQFIFQYYEEEERQRGNFPDRFSGHQFPNYSSELNVNALLLGDSALYLCASSSDSSYEQYFGPGTRLTVT.

The chain recombines TRBV7-2 with TRBJ2-7, with D maybe TRBD2 (6 bases). This CDR3 comprises 14 residues. Trimming removed 3 bases from V and 2 bases from J, with 11 bases in between. Germline lookup yields CDR1 SGHTA and CDR2 FQGNSA. DNA for the CDR3: TGTGCCAGCAGCTTTCGGGGGACGGCCTACGAGCAGTACTTC. Residues: CASSFRGTAYEQYF.

This clone was observed a few times. This chain uses TRBV6-1 with TRBJ1-5; 8 nucleotides agree with TRBD1. The junction had 8 bases not matched to a gene; V was cut back by 4 bases and J by 3 bases. Looked up from germline, CDR1 is MNHNS and CDR2 is SASEGT. This CDR3 region has 16 residues. The CDR3 loop reads CASSARQGSVNQPQHF. The CDR3 nucleotides read TGTGCCAGCAGTGCCAGACAGGGGTCGGTCAATCAGCCCCAGCATTTT.

The genes are TRBV11-2 and TRBJ1-1; a possible D gene is TRBD1 (5 bases). There are 12 residues in the CDR3. Per germline, CDR1 SGHAT and CDR2 FQNNGV. V gave up 3 bases and J gave up 4 bases, with 6 bases separating them. CDR3: CASSFGGTEAFF. The CDR3 DNA sequence: TGTGCCAGCAGCTTCGGGGGCACTGAAGCTTTCTTT. The variable domain in full, with the rest retrieved from reference TRBV11-2 and TRBJ1-1, is EAGVAQSPRYKIIEKRQSVAFWCNPISGHATLYWYQQILGQGPKLLIQFQNNGVVDDSQLPKDRFSAERLKGVDSTLKIQPAKLEDSAVYLCASSFGGTEAFFGQGTRLTVV.

This clone was counted once. The CDR3 spells CASSMGGGGRDTQYF. The CDR3 DNA sequence: TGTGCCAGTAGTATGGGAGGGGGAGGGAGAGATACGCAGTATTTT. The chain is built from TRBV19 and TRBJ2-3; D is possibly TRBD2 (7 bases). In germline, CDR1 is LNHDA, CDR2 SQIVND (reference sequence). Trimming pared 3 bases from V and 5 bases from J, leaving 15 bases between. This CDR3 is 15 amino acids long.

V gene TRBV5-4 combines with J gene TRBJ2-2, with D tentatively TRBD2 (7 bases). This CDR3 spans 15 amino acids. V lost 3 bases, J lost 0 bases, and 9 bases lay in between. CDR1 is SGHNT, CDR2 YYREEE, per germline (reference sequence). Here the CDR3 DNA reads TGTGCCAGCAGCTGGGGGGGCCCGAACACCGGGGAGCTGTTTTTT. Its protein is CASSWGGPNTGELFF.

This clone was recorded a few times. At one end the junction does not follow the germline gene, possibly because of a read error. J is TRBJ2-7 and V is TRBV7-8; D possibly corresponds to TRBD2 (5 bases). The CDR3 loop spans 15 amino acids. Germline values: CDR1 SGHVS, CDR2 FQNEAQ. DNA of the CDR3: TGTGCCAGCAGTTTAGCTCTGCGGGCCTCCTACGAGCAGTACTTC. Translation: CASSLALRASYEQYF.

This clone has only one observation. The sample contains more than one DNA sequence encoding this CDR3. This chain links TRBV30 with TRBJ2-2; 8 nucleotides agree with TRBD1. V lost 5 bases, J lost 1 base, and 0 bases stayed unmatched. This CDR3 is 13 amino acids long. Germline CDR1 is GTSNPN and CDR2 is SVGIG (reference sequence). CDR3 nucleotide sequence: TGTGCCTGGGGACAGGGGAACACCGGGGAGCTGTTTTTT. It codes for CAWGQGNTGELFF.

The chain couples TRBV5-4 to TRBJ2-1; tentatively, D is TRBD1 (6 bases). Germline V lookup: CDR1 SGHNT, CDR2 YYREEE (reference sequence). The V end lost 4 bases, the J end lost 8 bases, and 28 bases lay between the germline ends. The CDR3 sequence is 18 residues long. The CDR3: CASSDFKNRDKALDEQFF. The CDR3 DNA follows: TGTGCCAGCAGCGACTTTAAGAATCGGGACAAAGCCCTGGATGAGCAGTTCTTC.

In its sample, this clone is hyperexpanded. The chain has TRBV9 and TRBJ2-1; D possibly corresponds to TRBD2 (6 bases). Looked up from germline, CDR1 is SGDLS and CDR2 is YYNGEE. CDR3 length equals 14 residues. V gave up 4 bases and J gave up 9 bases, with 17 bases separating them. The CDR3 is CASSPSGFSSEQFF. CDR3 in DNA: TGTGCCAGCAGCCCGAGCGGGTTTTCTAGTGAGCAGTTCTTC.

This chain uses TRBV11-2 with TRBJ2-7, with D tentatively TRBD2 (5 bases). Germline CDR1 and CDR2: SGHAT and FQNNGV. CDR3 length equals 14 residues. V gave up 4 bases and J gave up 3 bases, with 13 bases separating them. CDR3 bases: TGTGCCAGCAGCTGGAGGCCAGATAACTACGAGCAGTACTTC. It specifies CASSWRPDNYEQYF.

The sample holds one count of this clone. The chain employs TRBV7-8 and TRBJ1-1; 7 bases are a match to TRBD1. After removal of 5 bases from V and 4 bases from J, the junction contained 1 base not matched to a gene. The CDR3 sequence is 12 residues long. In germline, CDR1 is SGHVS, CDR2 FQNEAQ. In nucleotides, the CDR3 is TGTGCCAGCAGCCCAGGGGGCACTGAAGCTTTCTTT. This sequence encodes CASSPGGTEAFF.

CDR3 region: CASSAPGQGAGNEQFF. Here the CDR3 DNA reads TGTGCCAGCAGTGCACCGGGACAGGGGGCGGGGAATGAGCAGTTCTTC. The rearrangement links TRBV25-1 to TRBJ2-1; 12 bases agree with TRBD1. The CDR3 consists of 16 residues. Germline CDR1 and CDR2: MGHDK and SYGVNS. Losses at the gene ends were 4 bases for V and 7 bases for J; bases not matched to a gene: 8. The variable domain in full, with the rest retrieved from reference TRBV25-1 and TRBJ2-1, is EADIYQTPRYLVIGTGKKITLECSQTMGHDKMYWYQQDPGMELHLIHYSYGVNSTEKGDLSSESTVSRIRTEHFPLTLESARPSHTSQYLCASSAPGQGAGNEQFFGPGTRLTVL.